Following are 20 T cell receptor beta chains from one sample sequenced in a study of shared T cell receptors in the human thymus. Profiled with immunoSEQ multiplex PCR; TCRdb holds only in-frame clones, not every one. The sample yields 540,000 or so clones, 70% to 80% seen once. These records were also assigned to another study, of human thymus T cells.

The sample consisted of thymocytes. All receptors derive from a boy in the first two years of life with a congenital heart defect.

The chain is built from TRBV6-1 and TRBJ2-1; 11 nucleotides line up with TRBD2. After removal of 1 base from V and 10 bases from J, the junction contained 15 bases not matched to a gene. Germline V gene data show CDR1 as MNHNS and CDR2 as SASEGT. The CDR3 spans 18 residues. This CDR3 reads CASSEGVYSGRAIGEQFF. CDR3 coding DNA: TGTGCCAGCAGTGAAGGGGTCTATAGCGGGAGGGCCATTGGGGAGCAGTTCTTC.

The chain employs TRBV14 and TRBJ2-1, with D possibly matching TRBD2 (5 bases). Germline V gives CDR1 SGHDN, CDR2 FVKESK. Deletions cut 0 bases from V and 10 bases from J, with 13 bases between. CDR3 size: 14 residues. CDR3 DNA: TGTGCCAGCAGCCAAGATAGCCGGGGTATGGAGCAGTTCTTC. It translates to CASSQDSRGMEQFF.

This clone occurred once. The CDR3 spells CASGGGWEQYF. The CDR3 bases are TGCGCCAGCGGCGGGGGTTGGGAGCAGTACTTC. The chain links TRBV23-1 to TRBJ2-7; 7 nucleotides match TRBD2. TRBV23-1 is an open reading frame, and its role is uncertain. J lost 7 bases, V lost 8 bases, and 5 bases had no gene match. The CDR3 totals 11 residues.

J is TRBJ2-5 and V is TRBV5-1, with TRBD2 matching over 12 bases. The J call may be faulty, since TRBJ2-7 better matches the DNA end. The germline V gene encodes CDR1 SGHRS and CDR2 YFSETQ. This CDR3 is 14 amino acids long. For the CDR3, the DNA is TGCGCCAGCAGCCCACTAGCGGGAGGCTACGAGCAGTACTTC. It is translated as CASSPLAGGYEQYF.

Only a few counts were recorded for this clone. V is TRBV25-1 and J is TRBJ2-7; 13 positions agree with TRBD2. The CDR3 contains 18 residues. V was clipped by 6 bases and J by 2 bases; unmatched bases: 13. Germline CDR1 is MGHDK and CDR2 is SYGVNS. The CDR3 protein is CASRPFGTSGIGTYEQYF. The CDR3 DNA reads TGTGCCAGCAGACCTTTCGGGACTAGCGGGATTGGTACCTACGAGCAGTACTTC.

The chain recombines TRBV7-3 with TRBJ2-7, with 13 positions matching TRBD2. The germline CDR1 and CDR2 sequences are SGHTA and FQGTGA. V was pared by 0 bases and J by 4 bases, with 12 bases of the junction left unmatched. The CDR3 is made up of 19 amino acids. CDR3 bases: TGTGCCAGCAGCTTAACCGGACTAGCGGGAGCCCTCGTAGGGTACGAGCAGTACTTC. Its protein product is CASSLTGLAGALVGYEQYF. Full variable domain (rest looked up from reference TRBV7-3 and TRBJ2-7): GAGVSQTPSNKVTEKGKYVELRCDPISGHTALYWYRQSLGQGPEFLIYFQGTGAADDSGLPNDRFFAVRPEGSVSTLKIQRTERGDSAVYLCASSLTGLAGALVGYEQYFGPGTRLTVT.

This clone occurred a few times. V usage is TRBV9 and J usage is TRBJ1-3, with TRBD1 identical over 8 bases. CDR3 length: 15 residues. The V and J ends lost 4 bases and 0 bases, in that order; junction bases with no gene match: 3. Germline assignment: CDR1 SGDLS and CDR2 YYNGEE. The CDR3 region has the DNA TGTGCCAGCAGCCCTACAGGGGGCTCTGGAAACACCATATATTTT. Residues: CASSPTGGSGNTIYF.

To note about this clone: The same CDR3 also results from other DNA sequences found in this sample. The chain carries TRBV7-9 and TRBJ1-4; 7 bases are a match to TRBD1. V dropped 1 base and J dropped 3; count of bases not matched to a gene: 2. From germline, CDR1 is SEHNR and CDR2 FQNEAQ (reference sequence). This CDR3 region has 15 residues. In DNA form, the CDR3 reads TGTGCCAGCAGCTTAGGGCAGGGGGCTAATGAAAAACTGTTTTTT. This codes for CASSLGQGANEKLFF.

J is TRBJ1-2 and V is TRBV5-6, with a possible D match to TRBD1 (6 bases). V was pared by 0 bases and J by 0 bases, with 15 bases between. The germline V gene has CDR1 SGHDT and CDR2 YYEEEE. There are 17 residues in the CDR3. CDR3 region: CASSLGTRTATNYGYTF. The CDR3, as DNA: TGTGCCAGCAGCTTGGGAACCCGGACAGCTACTAACTATGGCTACACCTTC.

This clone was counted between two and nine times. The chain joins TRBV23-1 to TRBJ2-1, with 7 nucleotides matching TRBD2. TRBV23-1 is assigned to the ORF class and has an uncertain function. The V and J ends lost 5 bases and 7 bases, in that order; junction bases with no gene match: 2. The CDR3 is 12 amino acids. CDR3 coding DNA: TGCGCCAGCAGTTGGGGGGGAAATGAGCAGTTCTTC. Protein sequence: CASSWGGNEQFF.

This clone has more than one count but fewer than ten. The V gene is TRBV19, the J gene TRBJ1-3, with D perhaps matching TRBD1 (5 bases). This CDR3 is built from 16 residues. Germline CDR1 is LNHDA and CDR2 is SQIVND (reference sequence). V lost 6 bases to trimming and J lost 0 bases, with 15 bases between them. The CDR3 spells CASRSGHPFSGNTIYF. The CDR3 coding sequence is TGTGCCAGTAGGTCCGGACACCCCTTCTCTGGAAACACCATATATTTT.

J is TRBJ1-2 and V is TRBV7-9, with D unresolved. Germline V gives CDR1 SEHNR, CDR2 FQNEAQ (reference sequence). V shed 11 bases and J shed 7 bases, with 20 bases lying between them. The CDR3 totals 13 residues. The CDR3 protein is CAPFPARAAGYTF. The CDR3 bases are TGTGCCCCCTTCCCCGCGAGGGCGGCTGGCTACACCTTC. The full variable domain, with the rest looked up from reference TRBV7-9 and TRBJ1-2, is DTGVSQNPRHKITKRGQNVTFRCDPISEHNRLYWYRQTLGQGPEFLTYFQNEAQLEKSRLLSDRFSAERPKGSFSTLEIQRTEQGDSAMYLCAPFPARAAGYTFGSGTRLTVV.

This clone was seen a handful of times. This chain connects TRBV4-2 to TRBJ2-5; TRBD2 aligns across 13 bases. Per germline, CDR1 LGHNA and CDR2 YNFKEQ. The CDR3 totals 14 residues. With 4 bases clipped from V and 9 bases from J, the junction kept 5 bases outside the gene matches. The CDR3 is CASSPRLAGGAQYF. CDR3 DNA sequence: TGTGCCAGCAGCCCCCGACTAGCGGGGGGAGCCCAGTACTTC.

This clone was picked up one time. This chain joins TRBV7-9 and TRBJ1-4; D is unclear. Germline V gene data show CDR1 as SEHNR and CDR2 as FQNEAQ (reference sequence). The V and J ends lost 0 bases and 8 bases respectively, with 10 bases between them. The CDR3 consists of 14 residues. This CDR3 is CASSLARPLEKLFF. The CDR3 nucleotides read TGTGCCAGCAGCTTAGCCAGGCCCTTAGAAAAACTGTTTTTT.

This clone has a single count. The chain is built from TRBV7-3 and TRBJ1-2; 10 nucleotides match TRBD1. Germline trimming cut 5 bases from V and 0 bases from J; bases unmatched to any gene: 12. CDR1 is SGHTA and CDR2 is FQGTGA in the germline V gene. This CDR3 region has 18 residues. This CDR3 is CASSPNRGQGQANYGYTF. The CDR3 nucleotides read TGTGCCAGCAGCCCTAACAGGGGACAGGGGCAAGCTAACTATGGCTACACCTTC.

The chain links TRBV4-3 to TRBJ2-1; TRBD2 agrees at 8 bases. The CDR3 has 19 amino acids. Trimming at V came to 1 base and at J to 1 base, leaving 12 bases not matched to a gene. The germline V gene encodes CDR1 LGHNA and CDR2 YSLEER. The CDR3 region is CASSQVPTYSGTSYNEQFF. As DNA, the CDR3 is TGCGCCAGCAGCCAAGTCCCGACCTATAGCGGGACTTCCTACAATGAGCAGTTCTTC.

As DNA, the CDR3 is TGTGCCAGCAGCTCGGGACAGACCTACAATGAGCAGTTCTTC. Translated, it gives CASSSGQTYNEQFF. This sequence joins TRBV7-6 and TRBJ2-1, with 7 bases fitting TRBD1. Germline V gene sequence: CDR1 SGHVS, CDR2 FNYEAQ. There are 14 residues in the CDR3. V shed 4 bases and J 2 bases; nucleotides not matched to a gene: 2. Combining the CDR3 with reference TRBV7-6 and TRBJ2-1 gives the whole variable domain GAGVSQSPRYKVTKRGQDVALRCDPISGHVSLYWYRQALGQGPEFLTYFNYEAQQDKSGLPNDRFSAERPEGSISTLTIQRTEQRDSAMYRCASSSGQTYNEQFFGPGTRLTVL.

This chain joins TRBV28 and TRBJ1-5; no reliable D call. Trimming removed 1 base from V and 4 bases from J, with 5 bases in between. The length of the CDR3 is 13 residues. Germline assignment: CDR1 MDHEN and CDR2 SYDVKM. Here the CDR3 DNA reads TGTGCCAGCAGTTTATCCCCAAATCAGCCCCAGCATTTT. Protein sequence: CASSLSPNQPQHF.

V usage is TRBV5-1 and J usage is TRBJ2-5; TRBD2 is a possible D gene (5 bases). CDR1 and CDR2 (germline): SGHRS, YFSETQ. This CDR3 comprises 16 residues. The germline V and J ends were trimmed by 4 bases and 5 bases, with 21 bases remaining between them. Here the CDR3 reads CASSPPGRETVETQYF. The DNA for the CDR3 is TGCGCCAGCAGCCCTCCCGGACGGGAAACTGTGGAGACCCAGTACTTC.

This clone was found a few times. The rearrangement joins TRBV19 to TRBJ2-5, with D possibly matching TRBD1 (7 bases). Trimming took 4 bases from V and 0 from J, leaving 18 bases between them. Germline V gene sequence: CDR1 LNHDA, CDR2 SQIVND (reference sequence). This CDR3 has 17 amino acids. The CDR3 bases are TGTGCCAGTAGTAAACTAATGACAGGGACTGACCAAGAGACCCAGTACTTC. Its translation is CASSKLMTGTDQETQYF.